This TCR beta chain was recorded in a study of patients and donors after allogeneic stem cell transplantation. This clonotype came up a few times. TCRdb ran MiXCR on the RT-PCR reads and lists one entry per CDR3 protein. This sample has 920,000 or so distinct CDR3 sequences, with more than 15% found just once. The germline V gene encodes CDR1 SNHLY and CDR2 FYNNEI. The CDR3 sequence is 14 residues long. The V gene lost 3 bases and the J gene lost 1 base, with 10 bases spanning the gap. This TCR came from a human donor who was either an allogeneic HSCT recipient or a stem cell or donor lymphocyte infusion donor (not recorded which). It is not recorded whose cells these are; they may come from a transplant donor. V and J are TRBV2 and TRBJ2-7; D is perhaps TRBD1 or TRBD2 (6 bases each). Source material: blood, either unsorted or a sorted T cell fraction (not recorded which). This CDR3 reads CASSDGGLSYEQYF. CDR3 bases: TGTGCCAGCAGTGACGGGGGCCTTTCCTACGAGCAGTACTTC. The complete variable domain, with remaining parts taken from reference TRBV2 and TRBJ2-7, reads EPEVTQTPSHQVTQMGQEVILRCVPISNHLYFYWYRQILGQKVEFLVSFYNNEISEKSEIFDDQFSVERPDGSNFTLKIRSTKLEDSAMYFCASSDGGLSYEQYFGPGTRLTVT.